This entry concerns a single T cell receptor beta chain. The data were produced by immunoSEQ multiplex PCR, yet TCRdb's version contains in-frame clones alone and is incomplete. Here the sample spans tens of thousands of clones, more than 70% being singletons. The entry originates in a study of sequential checkpoint blockade in melanoma. As for the study in general: Each arm's sequence ended with maintenance nivolumab.

Germline V gene data show CDR1 as SGDLS and CDR2 as YYNGEE. Trimming shortened V by 5 bases and J by 5 bases, and 10 bases separated the two germline ends. The CDR3 totals 12 residues. The treatment was: randomized to nivolumab then ipilimumab (arm A) or the reverse (arm B). No patient had prior DNA-damaging chemotherapy. Sequencing used CD8+ T cells sorted from blood (inferred from file names), obtained from a patient given nivolumab and ipilimumab in sequence. The receptor was derived from a human donor with melanoma. This chain connects TRBV9 to TRBJ2-5; a weak D match, TRBD2 (6 bases). This CDR3 is CASRGLEETQYF. CDR3 sequence (DNA): TGTGCCAGCAGGGGACTTGAGGAGACCCAGTACTTC. The variable domain in full, with the rest retrieved from reference TRBV9 and TRBJ2-5, is DSGVTQTPKHLITATGQRVTLRCSPRSGDLSVYWYQQSLDQGLQFLIQYYNGEERAKGNILERFSAQQFPDLHSELNLSSLELGDSALYFCASRGLEETQYFGPGTRLLVL.